Listed below are T cell receptor beta chains from one sample, sequenced in a study of blood T cell repertoires in COVID-19. Libraries were prepared by immunoSEQ multiplex PCR; TCRdb keeps only in-frame clonotypes and omits some of them. The table includes about 99,000 clones, roughly nine tenths detected once. Material for sequencing was peripheral blood. The receptors come from a man in his fifties or sixties in a cohort sampled during active COVID-19. CDR3s include the opening cysteine and the closing phenylalanine or tryptophan. Each record gives: J gene, V gene, CDR3 protein.

TRBJ1-3 TRBV27 CASSSHEGSGGNTIYF
TRBJ1-2 TRBV29-1 CSSWEDNYGYTF
TRBJ1-2 TRBV5-6 CASSSPGAYDYGYTF
TRBJ1-4 TRBV6-5 CASSRQTQSNEKLFF
TRBJ2-2 TRBV3-1/TRBV3-2 CASSQEPLGELFF
TRBJ2-1 TRBV7-2 CASGTGLPSAQFF
TRBJ1-5 TRBV24-1 CATSDQDQPQHF
TRBJ2-3 TRBV5-4 CASSLASGGPRTDTQYF
TRBJ1-6 TRBV20-1 CSASVPGRGFSSPLHF
TRBJ2-2 TRBV15 CATATRGLAGELFF
TRBJ2-3 TRBV7-2 CASSLLAGGTDTQYF
TRBJ2-1 TRBV6-6 CASTRGAPSYNEQFF
TRBJ2-7 TRBV18 CASSLGQGSTYEQYF
TRBJ1-1 TRBV3-1/TRBV3-2 CASSRDFTEAFF
TRBJ1-1 TRBV11-2 CASSPLTGGLTEAFF
TRBJ2-5 TRBV7-9 CASSRDIVETQYF
TRBJ1-1 TRBV28 CASRPTGREGEAFF
TRBJ2-3 TRBV7-9 CASSFRGLEDTQYF
TRBJ2-7 TRBV11-1 CASSTTAGTGTYEQYF
TRBJ1-2 TRBV6-6 CASSQTGNYGYTF
TRBJ1-1 TRBV11-2 CASSPQGIITEAFF
TRBJ1-5 TRBV27 CASSLSQTGMNQPQHF
TRBJ1-3 TRBV20-1 CSATEPTGGSGNTIYF
TRBJ1-1 TRBV10-1 CASTMELNTEAFF
TRBJ2-1 TRBV6-5 CASSYFGGTNEQFF
TRBJ1-5 TRBV4-1 CASSQVGQLNNQPQHF
TRBJ1-1 TRBV5-6 CASSLRQLMNTEAFF
TRBJ2-1 TRBV28 CASNNQGVTSNEQFF
TRBJ2-1 TRBV9 CASSVRATTLGNNEQFF
TRBJ2-5 TRBV4-3 CASSPSGQGSRETQYF
TRBJ1-6 TRBV27 CASRPGQAYDNSPLHF
TRBJ2-2 TRBV9 CASSVFQSGELFF
TRBJ1-2 TRBV9 CASSVVVTGDYGYTF
TRBJ2-5 TRBV2 CASRPGGQETQYF
TRBJ2-3 TRBV7-9 CASSLASGDTQYF
TRBJ2-7 TRBV9 CASSVNLEFNEQYF
TRBJ2-5 TRBV12-5 CASGLVREGLAGAQETQYF
TRBJ1-5 TRBV19 CASSIFSRHNQPQHF
TRBJ2-5 TRBV29-1 CSVDGRGEETQYF
TRBJ2-5 TRBV7-9 CASSLDRGTQETQYF
TRBJ1-2 TRBV4-2 CASSQPAQGEFGYTF
TRBJ2-7 TRBV5-1 CASSSSRAGVSSYEQYF
TRBJ1-2 TRBV5-1 CASSLEGQGSGGYTF
TRBJ2-5 TRBV28 CASTTGLAGGLGETQYF
TRBJ2-2 TRBV5-1 CASSPMTGRTGELFF
TRBJ1-5 TRBV5-5 CASSLDGTGGQPQHF
TRBJ2-1 TRBV19 CASSSKTGGGYNEQFF
TRBJ2-3 TRBV4-1 CASSLSRDTQYF
TRBJ1-2 TRBV19 CASNTPDRASGYTF
TRBJ2-7 TRBV10-3 CAITNPGQGPYEQYF
TRBJ2-3 TRBV3-1/TRBV3-2 CASSFDRVITDTQYF
TRBJ1-1 TRBV20-1 CSASSTGPMNTEAFF
TRBJ2-1 TRBV28 CASSLSLAGLFLGEQFF
TRBJ1-5 TRBV5-5 CASSLGLQGDQPQHF
TRBJ2-2 TRBV11-3 CASSYQTGSGFPRELFF
TRBJ1-5 TRBV2 CASNRDGNSNQPQHF
TRBJ2-1 TRBV7-2 CASSLVGTTYNEQFF